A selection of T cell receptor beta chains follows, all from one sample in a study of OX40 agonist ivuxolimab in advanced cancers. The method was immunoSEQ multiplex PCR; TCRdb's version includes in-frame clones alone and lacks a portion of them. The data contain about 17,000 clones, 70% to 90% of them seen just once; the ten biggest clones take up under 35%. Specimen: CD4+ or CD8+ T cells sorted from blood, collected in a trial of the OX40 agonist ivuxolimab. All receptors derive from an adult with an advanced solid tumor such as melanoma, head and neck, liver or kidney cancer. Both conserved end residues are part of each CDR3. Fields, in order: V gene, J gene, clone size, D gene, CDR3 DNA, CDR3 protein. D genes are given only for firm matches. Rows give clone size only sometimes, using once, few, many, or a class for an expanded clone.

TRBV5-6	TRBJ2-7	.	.	TGTGCCAGCAGCTTAGGAGACAGCTCCTACGAGCAGTACTTC	CASSLGDSSYEQYF
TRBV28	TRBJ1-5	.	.	TGTGCCAGCAGTTTTATCGCCGTGGGACTTAATCAGCCCCAGCATTTT	CASSFIAVGLNQPQHF
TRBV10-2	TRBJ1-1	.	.	TGCGCCACCGGACGGGGGGGCACTGAAGCTTTCTTT	CATGRGGTEAFF
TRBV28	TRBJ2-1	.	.	TGTGCCAGCAGTTTGACGGGGGCCTATCCCCCTTACAATGAGCAGTTCTTC	CASSLTGAYPPYNEQFF
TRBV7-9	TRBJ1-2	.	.	TGTGCCAGCAGCTTTGAGCTGGACTATGGCTACACCTTC	CASSFELDYGYTF
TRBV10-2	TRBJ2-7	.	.	TGCGCCAGCATCCGTCCGGGGACCGGCTACGAGCAGTACTTC	CASIRPGTGYEQYF
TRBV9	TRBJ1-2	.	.	TGTGCCAGCAGCGTTGAATTTGCAGACAACTATGGCTACACCTTC	CASSVEFADNYGYTF
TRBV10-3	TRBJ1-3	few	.	TGTGCCATCATGGACTCTGGAAACACCATATATTTT	CAIMDSGNTIYF
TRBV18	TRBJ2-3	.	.	TGTGCCAGCTCACGGTTCGATCCTCCCACAGATACGCAGTATTTT	CASSRFDPPTDTQYF
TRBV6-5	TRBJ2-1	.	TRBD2	TGTGCCAGCGAAGAGTGGCGGGAGGGCCGGTATGAGCAGTTCTTC	CASEEWREGRYEQFF
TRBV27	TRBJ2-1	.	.	TGTGCCAGCAGTTTGGCCGGACCCAGCTCCTACAATGAGCAGTTCTTC	CASSLAGPSSYNEQFF
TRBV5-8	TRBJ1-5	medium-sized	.	TGTGCCAGCAGCTTGGGGGGACCTTCGGGAGGGAGCAATCAGCCCCAGCATTTT	CASSLGGPSGGSNQPQHF
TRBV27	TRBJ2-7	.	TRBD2	TGTGCCAGCAGACGGGGGGTGGTTGAGCAGTACTTC	CASRRGVVEQYF
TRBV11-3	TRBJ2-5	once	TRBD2	TGTGCCAGCAGCTCCTATCTACTAGCGGGAGGGGAGACCCAGTACTTC	CASSSYLLAGGETQYF
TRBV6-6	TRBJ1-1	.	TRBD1	TGTGCCAGCAGTTACGGGACAGGGGCCAATGAAGCTTTCTTT	CASSYGTGANEAFF
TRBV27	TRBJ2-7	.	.	TGTGCCAGCAGCTTAGAGTACGGCGGGGCCTACGAGCAGTACTTC	CASSLEYGGAYEQYF
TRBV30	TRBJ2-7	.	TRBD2	TGTGCCTGGAGTGTACTCCTGGGGACTAGCGCTTACGAGCAGTACTTC	CAWSVLLGTSAYEQYF
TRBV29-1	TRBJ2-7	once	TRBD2	TGCAGCGTTGATCTGGGGGAGGGCTCGTACGAGCAGTACTTC	CSVDLGEGSYEQYF
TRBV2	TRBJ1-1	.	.	TGTGCCAACGGGCCTGTTGGGACTGAAGCTTTCTTT	CANGPVGTEAFF
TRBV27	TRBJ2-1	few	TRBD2	TGTGCCACGGGACTACCCAATGAGCAGTTCTTC	CATGLPNEQFF
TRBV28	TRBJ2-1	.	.	TGTGCCAGCAGAATAGGGTCCGACCCCAATGAGCAGTTCTTC	CASRIGSDPNEQFF
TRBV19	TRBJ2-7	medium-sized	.	TGTGCCAGTAGTATAGCTTCCGGGGGATCGGCGGCCTCCTACGAGCAGTACTTC	CASSIASGGSAASYEQYF
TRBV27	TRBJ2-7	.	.	TGTGCCAGCAGTTTAATAGCTAGAGCCTACGAGCAGTACTTC	CASSLIARAYEQYF
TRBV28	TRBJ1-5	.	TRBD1	TGTGCCAGCAGTCCTATTGACAGGGGGCAGGGTCAGCCCCAGCATTTT	CASSPIDRGQGQPQHF
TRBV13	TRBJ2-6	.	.	TGTGCCAGCAGCTTAATAAGCGGGACAGGCGTAGCTGGGGCCAACGTCCTGACTTTC	CASSLISGTGVAGANVLTF
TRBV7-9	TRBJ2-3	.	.	TGTGCCACAGGACCGCCATCCACAGATACGCAGTATTTT	CATGPPSTDTQYF
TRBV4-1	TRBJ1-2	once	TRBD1	TGCGCCAGCCGCCAAGTAGGAGGGGGCTTTGGCTACACCTTC	CASRQVGGGFGYTF
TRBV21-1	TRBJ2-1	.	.	TGTGCCAGCAGCAAAGTAGTTAGCAATGAGCAGTTCTTC	CASSKVVSNEQFF
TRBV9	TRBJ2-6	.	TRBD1	TGTGCCAGCAGCCACCACCGGGACAGGGCTGGGGCCAACGTCCTGACTTTC	CASSHHRDRAGANVLTF
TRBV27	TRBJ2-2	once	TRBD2	TGTGCCAGCAGTTTGTCGACTAGCTGGGGGGAGCTGTTTTTT	CASSLSTSWGELFF
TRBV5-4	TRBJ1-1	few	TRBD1	TGTGCCAGCAGCTTGCAGGGGGGGACTGAAGCTTTCTTT	CASSLQGGTEAFF
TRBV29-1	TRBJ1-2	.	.	TGCAGCGTTGAAGAACCAGGGCTTGTCTATGGCTACACCTTC	CSVEEPGLVYGYTF
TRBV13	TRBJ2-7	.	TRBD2	TGTGCCAGCAGCGCCCCTAGCGGGAGTTACGAGCAGTACTTC	CASSAPSGSYEQYF
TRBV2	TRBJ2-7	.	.	TGTGCCAGCAGTGACACGTGGGGAATCTACGAGCAGTACTTC	CASSDTWGIYEQYF
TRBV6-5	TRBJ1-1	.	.	TGTGCCAGCAAATCGAACACTGAAGCTTTCTTT	CASKSNTEAFF
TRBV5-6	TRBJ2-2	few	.	TGTGCCAGCAGCCGGATGAGCACCGGGGAGCTGTTTTTT	CASSRMSTGELFF
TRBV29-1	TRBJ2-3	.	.	TGCAGCGTTGAGGAGTGGACGCAGTATTTT	CSVEEWTQYF
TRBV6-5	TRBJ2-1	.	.	TGTGCCAGCAGTTACGACACTTACAATGAGCAGTTCTTC	CASSYDTYNEQFF
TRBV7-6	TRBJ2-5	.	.	TGTGCCAGCAGCTTTGGCAGGGCCAACCAAGAGACCCAGTACTTC	CASSFGRANQETQYF
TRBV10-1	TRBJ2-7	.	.	TGCGCCAGCAGTGAGTCCAGGGATTACTACGAGCAGTACTTC	CASSESRDYYEQYF
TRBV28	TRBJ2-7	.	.	TGTGCCAGCAGTCCCCGGGACATTCCCTACGAGCAGTACTTC	CASSPRDIPYEQYF
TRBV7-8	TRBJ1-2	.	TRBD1	TGTGCAGCAGCCTGCTTCCACCGGGACAGGGCTGGCTACACCTTC	CAAACFHRDRAGYTF
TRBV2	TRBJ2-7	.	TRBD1	TGTGCCAGCAGTGGAATACCAGGGACAGGGGGCAAATACGAGCAGTACTTC	CASSGIPGTGGKYEQYF
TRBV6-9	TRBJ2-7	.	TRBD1	TGTGCCAGCGGGACAGGGGACTACGAGCAGTACTTC	CASGTGDYEQYF
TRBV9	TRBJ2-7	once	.	TGTGCCAGCAGCGTAGGCGGAGACTACGAGCAGTACTTC	CASSVGGDYEQYF
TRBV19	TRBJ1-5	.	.	TGTGCCAGTAAGCCGGGACCGATCAATCAGCCCCAGCATTTT	CASKPGPINQPQHF
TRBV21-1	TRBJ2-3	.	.	TGTGCCAGCAGCAAAAAAAGCGGACAGGGAATCAGCACAGATACGCAGTATTTT	CASSKKSGQGISTDTQYF
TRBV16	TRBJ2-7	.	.	TGTGCCAGCAGCCCCCGGACGCCTACCTACGAGCAGTACTTC	CASSPRTPTYEQYF
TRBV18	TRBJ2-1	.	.	TGTGCCAGCTCACTAGAGAGCGGGCCGTCCTACAATGAGCAGTTCTTC	CASSLESGPSYNEQFF